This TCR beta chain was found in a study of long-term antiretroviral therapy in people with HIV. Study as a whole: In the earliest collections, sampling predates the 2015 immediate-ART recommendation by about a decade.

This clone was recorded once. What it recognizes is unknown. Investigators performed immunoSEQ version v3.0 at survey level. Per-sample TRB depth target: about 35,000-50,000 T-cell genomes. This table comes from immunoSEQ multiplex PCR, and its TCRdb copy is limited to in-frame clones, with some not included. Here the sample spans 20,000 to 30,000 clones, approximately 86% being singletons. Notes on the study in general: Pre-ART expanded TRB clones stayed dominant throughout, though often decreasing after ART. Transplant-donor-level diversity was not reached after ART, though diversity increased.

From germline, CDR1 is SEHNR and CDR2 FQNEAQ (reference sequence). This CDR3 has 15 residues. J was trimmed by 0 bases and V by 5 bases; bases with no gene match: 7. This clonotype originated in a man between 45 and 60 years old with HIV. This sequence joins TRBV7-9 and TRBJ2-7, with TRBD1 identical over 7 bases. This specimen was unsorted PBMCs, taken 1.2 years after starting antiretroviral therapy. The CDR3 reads CASSPGQESSYEQYF. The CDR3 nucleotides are TGTGCCAGCAGCCCAGGACAGGAGAGCTCCTACGAGCAGTACTTC.